This T cell receptor beta chain was sequenced in a study of Ad26.COV2.S vaccination and SARS-CoV-2 variants. Across the whole study: The donor participated in the COV1001 trial, in its Ad26.COV2.S arm.

To note about this clone: The antigen is unknown.

Trimming took 5 bases from V and 5 from J, leaving 13 bases between them. The germline gives CDR1 MNHNS, CDR2 SASEGT. The CDR3 has 13 amino acids. The treatment: over 15 received Ad26.COV2.S at low or high dose, single or two shots; about 5 received placebo; per-sample allocation not given. Sampling took place 63 days after the first vaccine or placebo injection. The vaccine antigen was prefusion-stabilized Wuhan SARS-CoV-2 spike. Produced via immunoSEQ multiplex PCR; TCRdb's table is partial and in-frame only. The sample holds about 400,000 clones, approximately 86% seen once. Study results and caveats: People who got the vaccine had more spike-specific TCR breadth than people who got placebo.

Specimen: peripheral blood, collected in a trial of Ad26.COV2.S vaccine versus placebo. The chain joins TRBV6-1 to TRBJ2-7; weak D call: TRBD2 (6 bases). The sequence was obtained from a person between 18 and 65 years old who received the Ad26.COV2.S COVID-19 vaccine or a placebo. In DNA form, the CDR3 reads TGTGCCAGCAGTTTCGGGGGTACGGACGAGCAGTACTTC. This gives the protein CASSFGGTDEQYF.